Listed below are T cell receptor beta chains from one sample, sequenced in a study of T cell responses to AZD1222 COVID-19 vaccine. TCRdb's copy holds only in-frame clones and misses some; the assay was immunoSEQ multiplex PCR. The profile shows 70,000 to 95,000 clones, under 95% of them singletons. The sample in question was peripheral blood, obtained 28 days after the second AZD1222 dose. All receptors derive from an adult who received the AZD1222 COVID-19 vaccine. Both conserved end residues are part of each CDR3. D genes are given only for firm matches. Size tells how often a clone was seen (once, few, many) or the class of an expanded clone, and some rows leave it out.

size: NA; J: TRBJ2-1; D: TRBD2; V: TRBV11-1; DNA: TGTGCCAGCAGCTACCGCGGGGGCTCCTACAATGAGCAGTTCTTC; CDR3: CASSYRGGSYNEQFF
size: NA; J: TRBJ1-5; D: NA; V: TRBV20-1; DNA: TGCAGTGCTAGTGGAAGGGGAGGCCAGCCCCAGCATTTT; CDR3: CSASGRGGQPQHF
size: NA; J: TRBJ2-6; D: NA; V: TRBV5-1; DNA: TGCGCCAGCAGCTTGTTCAGGGCCTCTGGGGCCAACGTCCTGACTTTC; CDR3: CASSLFRASGANVLTF
size: NA; J: TRBJ2-7; D: TRBD2; V: TRBV18; DNA: TGTGCCAGCTCACCACCTTTAGCGGGACCCTCCTACGAGCAGTACTTC; CDR3: CASSPPLAGPSYEQYF
size: NA; J: TRBJ1-2; D: TRBD1; V: TRBV20-1; DNA: TGCAGTACAGGGGGAACCTATGGCTACACCTTC; CDR3: CSTGGTYGYTF
size: NA; J: TRBJ1-5; D: NA; V: TRBV27; DNA: TGTGCCAGCAGTTCCCAGGGGCCCCATCAGCCCCAGCATTTT; CDR3: CASSSQGPHQPQHF
size: NA; J: TRBJ2-3; D: NA; V: TRBV11-2; DNA: TGTGCCAGCAGCCCCGGAGCGATGAGGACAGATACGCAGTATTTT; CDR3: CASSPGAMRTDTQYF
size: NA; J: TRBJ1-2; D: TRBD1; V: TRBV4-1; DNA: TGCGCCAGCAGCCCAATCTTACGAGGGGGCAACTATGGCTACACCTTC; CDR3: CASSPILRGGNYGYTF
size: NA; J: TRBJ1-1; D: NA; V: TRBV2; DNA: TGTGCCAGCCGGGGATCTTCGTTCACTGAAGCTTTCTTT; CDR3: CASRGSSFTEAFF
size: NA; J: TRBJ2-2; D: TRBD1; V: TRBV4-1; DNA: TGCGCCAGCAGCTTCGGGACAGCGAACACCGGGGAGCTGTTTTTT; CDR3: CASSFGTANTGELFF
size: once; J: TRBJ1-2; D: NA; V: TRBV3-1/TRBV3-2; DNA: TGTGCCAGCAGCCAAGAGCACCGTTCCCCCTATGGCTACACCTTC; CDR3: CASSQEHRSPYGYTF
size: NA; J: TRBJ1-5; D: NA; V: TRBV5-1; DNA: TGCGCCAGCAGCCCGCAAGGAACCAATCAGCCCCAGCATTTT; CDR3: CASSPQGTNQPQHF
size: once; J: TRBJ2-2; D: NA; V: TRBV7-6; DNA: TGTGCCAGCAGCTTAGTATCAGGCGTTGGGGCTCGTGGGACCGGGGAGCTGTTTTTT; CDR3: CASSLVSGVGARGTGELFF
size: NA; J: TRBJ2-5; D: TRBD1; V: TRBV2; DNA: TGTGCCACTGGGACAGGGGGGTCCCAGTACTTC; CDR3: CATGTGGSQYF
size: NA; J: TRBJ2-1; D: NA; V: TRBV5-6; DNA: TGTGCCAGCAGCTTGGGGGCGGTAGGGACAAACAATGAGCAGTTCTTC; CDR3: CASSLGAVGTNNEQFF
size: NA; J: TRBJ2-7; D: TRBD1; V: TRBV15; DNA: TGTGCCACCAGCCGGGACAGGGATTACGAGCAGTACTTC; CDR3: CATSRDRDYEQYF
size: NA; J: TRBJ1-3; D: NA; V: TRBV5-1; DNA: TGCGCCAGCAGCCATGGACAGCAGTGGGACACCATATATTTT; CDR3: CASSHGQQWDTIYF
size: NA; J: TRBJ2-3; D: TRBD1; V: TRBV6-4; DNA: TGTGCCAGCAGTGACTCTTATAGGGGGCCGAAAGATACGCAGTATTTT; CDR3: CASSDSYRGPKDTQYF
size: NA; J: TRBJ1-2; D: TRBD1; V: TRBV18; DNA: TGTGCCAGCTCACCACCTGCCGATGGACAGGCTAACTATGGCTACACCTTC; CDR3: CASSPPADGQANYGYTF
size: once; J: TRBJ2-4; D: TRBD1; V: TRBV7-9; DNA: TGTGCCAGCACCGACGGGACAGGGGAGTACTTC; CDR3: CASTDGTGEYF
size: NA; J: TRBJ1-3; D: TRBD1; V: TRBV14; DNA: TGTGCCAGCAGTTGGACAGGACTTGGAAACACCATATATTTT; CDR3: CASSWTGLGNTIYF
size: NA; J: TRBJ2-7; D: NA; V: TRBV30; DNA: TGTGCCTACCAGAGGAGCTCCTACGAGCAGTACTTC; CDR3: CAYQRSSYEQYF
size: NA; J: TRBJ1-1; D: NA; V: TRBV29-1; DNA: TGCAGCGTGGGGGGAAGGAACACTGAAGCTTTCTTT; CDR3: CSVGGRNTEAFF
size: NA; J: TRBJ2-1; D: TRBD2; V: TRBV6-6; DNA: TGTGCCAGCAGTTACTCGAGTCCGGGAGGGACCGATGAGCAGTTCTTC; CDR3: CASSYSSPGGTDEQFF
size: NA; J: TRBJ1-2; D: NA; V: TRBV6-5; DNA: TGTGCCAGCAGTTACTCGGACTGGTATGGCTACACCTTC; CDR3: CASSYSDWYGYTF
size: NA; J: TRBJ1-1; D: NA; V: TRBV7-9; DNA: TGTGCCAGCAGCTTACAACCCAACACTGAAGCTTTCTTT; CDR3: CASSLQPNTEAFF
size: NA; J: TRBJ2-7; D: TRBD2; V: TRBV15; DNA: TGTGCCACCAGCAGAGATCGGTCTCCCGGGACTAGCGGGTACTCCTACGAGCAGTACTTC; CDR3: CATSRDRSPGTSGYSYEQYF
size: NA; J: TRBJ2-3; D: TRBD2; V: TRBV11-2; DNA: TGTGCCAGCAGCCCTTTAGGACTAGCGGGAGGTGGGGATACGCAGTATTTT; CDR3: CASSPLGLAGGGDTQYF
size: NA; J: TRBJ2-7; D: TRBD1; V: TRBV28; DNA: TGTGCCAGCAGTTTTTGGGACAGGACCATTTCCGAGCAGTACTTC; CDR3: CASSFWDRTISEQYF
size: NA; J: TRBJ2-7; D: NA; V: TRBV7-9; DNA: TGTGCCAGCAGCCCTTTGACCCTCCTAGGCGAGCAGTACTTC; CDR3: CASSPLTLLGEQYF
size: NA; J: TRBJ2-3; D: TRBD2; V: TRBV4-2; DNA: TGTGCCAGCAGCCAGGCCTGGGGGGGACTAAACACAGATACGCAGTATTTT; CDR3: CASSQAWGGLNTDTQYF